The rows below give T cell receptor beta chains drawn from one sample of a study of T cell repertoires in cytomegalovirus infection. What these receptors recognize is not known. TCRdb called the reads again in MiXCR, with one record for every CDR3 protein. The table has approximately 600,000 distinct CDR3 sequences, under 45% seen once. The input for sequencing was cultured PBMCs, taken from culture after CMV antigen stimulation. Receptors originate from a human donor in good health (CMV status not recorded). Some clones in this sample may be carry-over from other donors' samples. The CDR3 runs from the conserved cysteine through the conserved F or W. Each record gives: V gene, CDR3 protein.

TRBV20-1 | CSASGGVNTEAFF
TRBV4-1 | CASSQVLWNEQFF
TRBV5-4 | CASTGRTLAGGEQFF
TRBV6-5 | CASTTSGGGNGYTF
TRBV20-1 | CSARGRRGRSYNEQFF
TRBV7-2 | CASSARTLLEQFF
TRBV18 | CASSPLVNTGELFF
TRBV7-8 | CASSLVSSLNYEQYF
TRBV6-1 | CASSEVDSSNYGYTF
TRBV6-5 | CATSLGQLREKLFF
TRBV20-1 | CSARDPAVFKDTQYF
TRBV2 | CASSEGGLSYEQYF
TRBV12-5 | CASGFGLAGGGDTQYF
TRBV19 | CASMWRENTGELFF
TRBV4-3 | CASSLRDDRYSYEQYF
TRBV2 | CASNGQGITGNTIYF
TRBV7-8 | CASSLAPLAGGVADTQYF
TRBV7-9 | CASSSARLAGYNEQFF
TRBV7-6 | CASTPRGGRYNSPLHF
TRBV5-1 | CASSAAGLEYNEQFF
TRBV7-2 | CASSGRRRDNEQFF
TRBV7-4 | CASSPRTGVDTQYF
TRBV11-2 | CASMQGNIYEQYF
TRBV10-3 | CAIALGDSGGEQFF
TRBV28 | CASGPRGGGTDTQYF
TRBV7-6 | CASSLGQPNSPLHF
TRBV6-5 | CASSYTSGSRADTQYF
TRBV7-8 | CASSSGGEPQHF
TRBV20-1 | CSARGGKAYEQYF
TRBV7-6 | CASSLIPSGRAEGDNEQFF
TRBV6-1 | CACNPRTSGGYEQYF
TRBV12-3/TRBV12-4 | CASTPGGVSNQPQHF
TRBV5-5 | CASSWTGGYYTF
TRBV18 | CASSPPGQGDYEQYF
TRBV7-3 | CASSSIGQGNTEAFF
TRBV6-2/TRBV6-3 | CASRPGGLTDTQYF
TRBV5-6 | CASSPGTGFAEQYF
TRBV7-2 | CASSLTSGDYYEQYF
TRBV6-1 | CASRLTSGRQTQYF
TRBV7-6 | CASSFGGAGANEQYF
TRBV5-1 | CASRGSVDYNEQFF
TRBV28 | CASRSTGSSYEQYF
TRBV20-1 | CSVSGAVNAEAFF
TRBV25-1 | CASTHGGPDGYNEQFF
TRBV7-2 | CASSLAQDIQPQHF
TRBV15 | CATSAPDRGPYNEQFF
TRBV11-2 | CASSLGPGGQTDTQYF
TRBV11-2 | CATSPWRELITDTQYF
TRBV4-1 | CASSQDSTLAGAEQYF
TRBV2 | CASRSQGGYGYTF
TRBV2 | CASSTRTVGGQPQHF
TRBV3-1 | CASSLPGTGTYEQYF
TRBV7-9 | CASSLRDGAGYTF